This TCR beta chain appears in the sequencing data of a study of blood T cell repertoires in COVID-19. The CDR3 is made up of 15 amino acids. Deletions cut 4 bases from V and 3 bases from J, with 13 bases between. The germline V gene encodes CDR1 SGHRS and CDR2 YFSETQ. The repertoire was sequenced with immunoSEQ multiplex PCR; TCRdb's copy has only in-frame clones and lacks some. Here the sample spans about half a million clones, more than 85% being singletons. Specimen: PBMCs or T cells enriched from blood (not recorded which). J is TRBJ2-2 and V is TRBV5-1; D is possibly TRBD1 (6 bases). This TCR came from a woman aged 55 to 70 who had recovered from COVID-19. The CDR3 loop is CASSEDSRDTGELFF. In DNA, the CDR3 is TGCGCCAGCAGCGAGGACAGTCGTGACACCGGGGAGCTGTTTTTT.